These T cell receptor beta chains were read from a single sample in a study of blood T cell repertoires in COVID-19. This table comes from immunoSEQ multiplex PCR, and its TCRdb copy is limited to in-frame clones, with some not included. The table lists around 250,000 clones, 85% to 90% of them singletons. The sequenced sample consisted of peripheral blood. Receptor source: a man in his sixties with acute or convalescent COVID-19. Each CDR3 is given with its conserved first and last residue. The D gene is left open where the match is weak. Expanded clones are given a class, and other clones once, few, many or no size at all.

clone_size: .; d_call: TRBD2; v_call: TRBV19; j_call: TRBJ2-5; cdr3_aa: CASSNLAGEETQYF; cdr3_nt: TGTGCCAGTAGTAATTTAGCGGGAGAAGAGACCCAGTACTTC
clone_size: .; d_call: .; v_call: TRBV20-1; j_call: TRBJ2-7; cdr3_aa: CSASSPDSSYEQYF; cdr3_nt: TGCAGTGCTAGTTCTCCGGACAGCTCCTACGAGCAGTACTTC
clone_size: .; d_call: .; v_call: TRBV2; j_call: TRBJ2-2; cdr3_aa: CASRPQRNTGELFF; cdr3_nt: TGTGCCAGCAGGCCCCAGCGGAACACCGGGGAGCTGTTTTTT
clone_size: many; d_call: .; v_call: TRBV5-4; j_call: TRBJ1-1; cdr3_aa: CASSLDPLADTEAFF; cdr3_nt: TGTGCCAGCAGCTTGGACCCCCTAGCGGACACTGAAGCTTTCTTT
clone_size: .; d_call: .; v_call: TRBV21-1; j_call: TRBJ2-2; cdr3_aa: CASSKVGTSGRRGEDTGELFF; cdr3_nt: TGTGCCAGCAGCAAAGTGGGGACTAGCGGGAGGAGGGGTGAAGATACCGGGGAGCTGTTTTTT
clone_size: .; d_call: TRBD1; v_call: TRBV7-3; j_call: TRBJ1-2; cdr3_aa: CASSSPGQGNGYTF; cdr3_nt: TGTGCCAGCAGCTCGCCGGGACAGGGGAATGGCTACACCTTC
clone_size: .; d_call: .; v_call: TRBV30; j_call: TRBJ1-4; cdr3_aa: CAWSKYQAEKLFF; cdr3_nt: TGTGCCTGGAGTAAATATCAGGCTGAAAAACTGTTTTTT
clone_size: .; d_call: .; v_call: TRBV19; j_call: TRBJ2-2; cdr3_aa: CASSIDLENTGELFF; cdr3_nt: TGTGCCAGTAGTATAGATCTAGAGAACACCGGGGAGCTGTTTTTT
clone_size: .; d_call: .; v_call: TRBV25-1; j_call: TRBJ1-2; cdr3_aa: CASSTPNESYTF; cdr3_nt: TGTGCCAGCAGCACCCCAAATGAGAGCTACACCTTC
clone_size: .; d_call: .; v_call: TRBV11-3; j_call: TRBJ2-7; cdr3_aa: CASSLDRAYEQYF; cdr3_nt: TGTGCCAGCAGCTTAGACCGAGCCTACGAGCAGTACTTC
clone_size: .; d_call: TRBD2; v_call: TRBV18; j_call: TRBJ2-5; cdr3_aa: CASSPTPGGETQYF; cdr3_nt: TGTGCCAGCTCACCGACACCGGGGGGGGAGACCCAGTACTTC
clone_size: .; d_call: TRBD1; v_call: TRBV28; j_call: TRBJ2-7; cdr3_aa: CASSWPGQASYEQYF; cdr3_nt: TGTGCCAGCAGTTGGCCGGGACAGGCCTCCTACGAGCAGTACTTC
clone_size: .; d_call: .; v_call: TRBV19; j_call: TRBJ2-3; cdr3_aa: CASSISRQGSDTQYF; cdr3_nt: TGTGCCAGTAGTATCTCCCGGCAGGGCTCAGATACGCAGTATTTT
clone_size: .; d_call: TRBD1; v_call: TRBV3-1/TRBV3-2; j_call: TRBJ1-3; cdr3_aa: CASSPGDRGTGNTIYF; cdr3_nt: TGTGCCAGCAGCCCAGGGGACAGAGGGACTGGAAACACCATATATTTT
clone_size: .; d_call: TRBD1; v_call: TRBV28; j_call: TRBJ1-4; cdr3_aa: CASSLTGVGTNEKLFF; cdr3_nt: TGTGCCAGCAGCCTCACAGGGGTAGGCACTAATGAAAAACTGTTTTTT
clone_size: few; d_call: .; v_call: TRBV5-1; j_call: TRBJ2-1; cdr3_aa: CASSSTGDYNEQFF; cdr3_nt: TGCGCCAGCAGCTCGACCGGAGATTACAATGAGCAGTTCTTC
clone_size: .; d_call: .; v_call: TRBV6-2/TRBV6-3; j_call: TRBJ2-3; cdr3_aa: CASSPTRSSTDTQYF; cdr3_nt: TGTGCCAGCAGCCCCACTAGGTCTAGCACAGATACGCAGTATTTT
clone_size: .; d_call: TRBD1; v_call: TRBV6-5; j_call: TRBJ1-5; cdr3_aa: CASSYSTGISPQHF; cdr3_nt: TGTGCCAGCAGTTACTCGACAGGGATCAGCCCCCAGCATTTT
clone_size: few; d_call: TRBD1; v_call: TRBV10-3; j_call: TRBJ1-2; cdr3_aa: CAISEPREDRGPYGYTF; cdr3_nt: TGTGCCATCAGTGAACCCAGGGAAGACAGGGGGCCGTATGGCTACACCTTC
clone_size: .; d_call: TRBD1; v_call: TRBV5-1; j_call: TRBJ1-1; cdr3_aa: CASSFEQGATEAFF; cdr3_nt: TGCGCCAGCAGCTTCGAACAGGGGGCTACTGAAGCTTTCTTT
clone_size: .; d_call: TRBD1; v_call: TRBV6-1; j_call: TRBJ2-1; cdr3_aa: CASREDRGNEQFF; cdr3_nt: TGTGCCAGCAGGGAAGACAGGGGCAATGAGCAGTTCTTC
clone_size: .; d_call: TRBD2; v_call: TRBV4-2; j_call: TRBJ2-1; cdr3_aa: CASSQEGGDNEQFF; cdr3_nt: TGTGCCAGCAGCCAAGAGGGAGGGGACAATGAGCAGTTCTTC
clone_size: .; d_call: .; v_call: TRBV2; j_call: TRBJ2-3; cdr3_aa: CASSHRVEATDTQYF; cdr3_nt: TGTGCCAGCAGCCACAGGGTAGAGGCGACAGATACGCAGTATTTT
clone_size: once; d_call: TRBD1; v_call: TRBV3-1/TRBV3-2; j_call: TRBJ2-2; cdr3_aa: CASSRTGGSGELFF; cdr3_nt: TGTGCCAGCAGTCGGACAGGGGGTTCCGGGGAGCTGTTTTTT
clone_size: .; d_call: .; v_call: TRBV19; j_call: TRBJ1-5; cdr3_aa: CASSGQYSNQPQHF; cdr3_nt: TGTGCCAGCTCTGGACAGTATAGCAATCAGCCCCAGCATTTT
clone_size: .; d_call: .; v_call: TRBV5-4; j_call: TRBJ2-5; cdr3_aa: CASSLGLIQETQYF; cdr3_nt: TGTGCCAGCAGCTTGGGACTGATCCAAGAGACCCAGTACTTC
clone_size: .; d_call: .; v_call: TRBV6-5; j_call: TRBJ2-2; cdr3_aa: CASSQDGLIGELFF; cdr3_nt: TGTGCCAGCAGCCAGGACGGACTCATCGGGGAGCTGTTTTTT
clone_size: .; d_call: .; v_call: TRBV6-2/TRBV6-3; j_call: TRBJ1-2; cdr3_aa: CASTYAQGPRSGGYTF; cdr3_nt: TGTGCCAGCACTTACGCTCAGGGCCCGCGTTCTGGTGGCTACACCTTC
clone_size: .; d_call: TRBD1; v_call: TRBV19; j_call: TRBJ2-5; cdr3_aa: CASRQGAGETQYF; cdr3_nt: TGTGCCAGTAGACAGGGGGCAGGAGAGACCCAGTACTTC
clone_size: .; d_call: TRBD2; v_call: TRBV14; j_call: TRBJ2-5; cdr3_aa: CASSQIGLAEKETQYF; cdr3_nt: TGTGCCAGCAGCCAGATTGGACTAGCGGAGAAAGAGACCCAGTACTTC
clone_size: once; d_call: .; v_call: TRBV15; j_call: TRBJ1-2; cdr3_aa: CATSREAGLANYGYTF; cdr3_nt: TGTGCCACCAGCAGAGAGGCGGGCTTAGCTAACTATGGCTACACCTTC
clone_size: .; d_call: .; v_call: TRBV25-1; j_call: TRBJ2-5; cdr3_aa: CASSEVLQETQYF; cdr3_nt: TGTGCCAGCAGCGAGGTTCTACAAGAGACCCAGTACTTC
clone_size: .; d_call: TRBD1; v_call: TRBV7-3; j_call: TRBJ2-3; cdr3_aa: CASSPQGVGTDTQYF; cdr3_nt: TGTGCCAGCAGCCCCCAGGGGGTCGGCACAGATACGCAGTATTTT
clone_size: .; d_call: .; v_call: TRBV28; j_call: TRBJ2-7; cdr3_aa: CASHDSPGPYEQYF; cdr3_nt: TGTGCCAGCCACGATTCCCCAGGGCCCTACGAGCAGTACTTC
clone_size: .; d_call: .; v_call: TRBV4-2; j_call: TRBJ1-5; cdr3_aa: CASRLDGGPDVNQPQHF; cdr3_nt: TGTGCCAGCAGACTTGACGGTGGGCCAGACGTTAATCAGCCCCAGCATTTT
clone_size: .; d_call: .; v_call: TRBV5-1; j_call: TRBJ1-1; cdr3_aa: CASSPLAGLNTEAFF; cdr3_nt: TGCGCCAGCAGCCCTCTGGCAGGATTGAACACTGAAGCTTTCTTT
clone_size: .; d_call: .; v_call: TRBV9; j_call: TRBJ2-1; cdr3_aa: CASSVKEGSYNEQFF; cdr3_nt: TGTGCCAGCAGCGTGAAGGAGGGATCCTACAATGAGCAGTTCTTC
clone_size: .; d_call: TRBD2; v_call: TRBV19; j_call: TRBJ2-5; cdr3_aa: CASSNSGTTAETQYF; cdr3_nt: TGTGCCAGTAGTAATTCCGGGACTACAGCGGAGACCCAGTACTTC
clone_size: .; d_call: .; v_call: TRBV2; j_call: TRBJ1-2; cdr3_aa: CASSVTPNYGYTF; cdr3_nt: TGTGCCAGCAGTGTAACACCTAACTATGGCTACACCTTC
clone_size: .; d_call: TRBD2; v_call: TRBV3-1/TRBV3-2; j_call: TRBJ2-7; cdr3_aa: CASSHGGGRRSYEQYF; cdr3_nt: TGTGCCAGCAGCCATGGCGGGGGGCGGCGTTCCTACGAGCAGTACTTC
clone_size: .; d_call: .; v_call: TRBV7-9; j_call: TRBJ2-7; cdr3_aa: CASSLDSRRYEQYF; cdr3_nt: TGTGCCAGCAGCTTAGACAGTCGCCGCTACGAGCAGTACTTC
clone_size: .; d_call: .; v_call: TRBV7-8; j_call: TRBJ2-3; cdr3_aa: CASSPPGDTQYF; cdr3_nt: TGTGCCAGCAGCCCCCCCGGAGATACGCAGTATTTT
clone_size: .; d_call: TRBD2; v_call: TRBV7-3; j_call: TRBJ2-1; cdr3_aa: CASSSTLASGHEQFF; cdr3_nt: TGTGCCAGCAGCTCCACACTAGCGTCAGGTCATGAGCAGTTCTTC